This is a list of T cell receptor beta chains from one sample in a study of human T cells and chemical hapten exposure. TCRdb re-called the RACE reads with MiXCR, one entry per CDR3 protein. The sample gives approximately 89,000 distinct CDR3 sequences, approximately 10% of which show up once; over 2% is in the top ten. This sample comprised whole blood, obtained in connection with sensitization to the hapten diphenylcyclopropenone (DPC). The receptors derive from a woman in her thirties with alopecia areata. Some clones in this sample may be carry-over from other donors' samples. Both conserved end residues are part of each CDR3. Each record gives: CDR3 DNA, CDR3 protein, J gene, D gene, clone size, V gene. A D gene is named only where the DNA matches it firmly. Where a row states a size, it is once, few, many or the class of an expanded clone; other rows omit it.

CDR3nt: TGTGCCAGCAGCTCCGGGACAGGGTCTTTCCAAAACATTCAGTACTTC
CDR3aa: CASSSGTGSFQNIQYF
j_gene: TRBJ2-4
d_gene: TRBD1
abundance: many
v_gene: TRBV7-2

CDR3nt: TGCAGCGCCCGACGGGGAACGAGAAACATTCAGTACTTC
CDR3aa: CSARRGTRNIQYF
j_gene: TRBJ2-4
d_gene: NA
abundance: few
v_gene: TRBV29-1

CDR3nt: TGTGCCAGTAGTATAGGCCCTAAGGCCTATAGCAATCAGCCCCAGCATTTT
CDR3aa: CASSIGPKAYSNQPQHF
j_gene: TRBJ1-5
d_gene: NA
abundance: many
v_gene: TRBV19

CDR3nt: TGTGCCAGCAGCTCGGCAGGCCGGGGAGTTCAGCCCCAGCATTTT
CDR3aa: CASSSAGRGVQPQHF
j_gene: TRBJ1-5
d_gene: NA
abundance: few
v_gene: TRBV5-8

CDR3nt: TGCAGTGTCCCTGGCGGTCCGTACCAAGAGACCCAGTACTTC
CDR3aa: CSVPGGPYQETQYF
j_gene: TRBJ2-5
d_gene: NA
abundance: few
v_gene: TRBV20-1

CDR3nt: TGCAGCGTTGAGAACCCCGGGACAGAGTATGAGCAGTACTTC
CDR3aa: CSVENPGTEYEQYF
j_gene: TRBJ2-7
d_gene: TRBD1
abundance: many
v_gene: TRBV29-1

CDR3nt: TGTGCCAGCAGTTACGACCCGGCCCGCCTAGAGCAGTACTTC
CDR3aa: CASSYDPARLEQYF
j_gene: TRBJ2-7
d_gene: NA
abundance: NA
v_gene: TRBV6-5

CDR3nt: TGTGCCACCCGAGGGTCCTATAATTCACCCCTCCACTTT
CDR3aa: CATRGSYNSPLHF
j_gene: TRBJ1-6
d_gene: NA
abundance: many
v_gene: TRBV27

CDR3nt: TGCGCCAGCAGTCCGGGACGATACACAGATACGCAGTATTTT
CDR3aa: CASSPGRYTDTQYF
j_gene: TRBJ2-3
d_gene: NA
abundance: many
v_gene: TRBV4-3

CDR3nt: TGTGCCAGCAGCAAAGGACTAGCGTTCAACACCGGGGAGCTGTTTTTT
CDR3aa: CASSKGLAFNTGELFF
j_gene: TRBJ2-2
d_gene: TRBD2
abundance: few
v_gene: TRBV7-2

CDR3nt: TGCGCCAGCAGCTTGGGATCGAGCACCTACAATGAGCAGTTCTTC
CDR3aa: CASSLGSSTYNEQFF
j_gene: TRBJ2-1
d_gene: NA
abundance: NA
v_gene: TRBV5-1